This T cell receptor beta chain was identified in a study of shared clonotypes between healthy human individuals. General study findings and limits: Between several donors, naive CD4 clonotypes were shared at a level of around 5.2%.

Those who donated were healthy HIV-negative adults, with no recent acute infections or vaccinations reported. Naive CD45RA+ and memory CD45RA-negative subsets were split from CD4+ cells. Every subset's genomic DNA went evenly onto several immunoSEQ plates. Some clones are missing from TCRdb's copy, which holds only in-frame ones; the method was immunoSEQ multiplex PCR. The table records 2.5 million or so clones, approximately 94% of them present only once. Remarks on this clone: Its cognate antigen is unknown.

Sample: naive CD4+ T cells sorted from blood. The subset here: CD45RA+ positively selected. This sequence originates from a man younger than 35 in good health.

The CDR3 loop reads CASSPLGAKDEKLFF. Here the CDR3 DNA reads TGTGCCAGCTCACCACTAGGGGCGAAGGATGAAAAACTGTTTTTT. J is TRBJ1-4 and V is TRBV18, with TRBD1 as a possible D gene (5 bases). The CDR3 is made up of 15 amino acids. Trimming removed 1 base from V and 6 bases from J, with 12 bases in between. Germline assignment: CDR1 KGHSH and CDR2 LQKENI.